This T cell receptor beta chain is drawn from a study of blood T cells in healthy people across ages. Study findings and constraints: Relative to aged donors, long-lived donors carried more naive CD4+ cells and displayed higher diversity.

Donors ranged from about 6 to 95 years old and were healthy Caucasians in Russia. Each of the donors had roughly 9.4 milliliters of peripheral blood drawn into EDTA-treated Vacutainer tubes. Then a second PCR, running roughly 6 to 12 cycles, was carried out with a sample-barcoded 5' primer and a J-beta primer mix. At least 2.5 million CDR3-containing paired-end reads were obtained per sample. A single record per CDR3 protein comes from TCRdb applying MiXCR to the 5' RACE reads. The sample lists around 900,000 distinct CDR3 sequences, 25% to 35% occurring once. This CDR3 spans 14 amino acids. V gave up 4 bases and J gave up 2 bases, with 12 bases separating them. Per germline, CDR1 SGHRS and CDR2 YFSETQ. This clonotype was counted a few times. Its specificity is unknown. A much more abundant neighbour one base away suggests this may be a read error.

The sample consisted of blood. The V and J genes are TRBV5-1 and TRBJ2-5; perhaps TRBD2 as D (5 bases). The receptor comes from a woman aged 80 or over in good health. CDR3 coding DNA: TGCGCCAGCAGCGTGAAACGGGGTCAAGAGACCCAGTACTTC. It specifies CASSVKRGQETQYF.